This TCR beta chain was captured by sequencing in a study of T cell responses to AZD1222 COVID-19 vaccine. Regarding the study as a whole: In a largely white British group with more females than males, clonal diversity was possibly underestimated.

Some clones are missing from TCRdb's copy, which holds only in-frame ones; the method was immunoSEQ multiplex PCR. The data hold 95,000 to 100,000 clones, with 87% observed a single time. On this clone itself: Its antigen is still unknown.

The analysis combined second doses at about 4 or about 12 weeks. Germline assignment: CDR1 KGHDR and CDR2 SFDVKD. Germline trimming cut 0 bases from V and 4 bases from J; bases unmatched to any gene: 5. The CDR3 is 16 residues long. This receptor was obtained from an adult who received the AZD1222 COVID-19 vaccine. The material sequenced was peripheral blood, taken 28 days after the second AZD1222 dose. The chain links TRBV24-1 to TRBJ1-2; 9 nucleotides align to TRBD1. The chain's CDR3 is CATSDLLGQGVYGYTF. The CDR3 DNA follows: TGTGCCACCAGTGATTTGTTGGGACAGGGCGTCTATGGCTACACCTTC.